The TCR beta chain under discussion was sequenced for a study of PD-1 blockade in classical Hodgkin lymphoma. Study overall: Patients in the cohort were put on intravenous nivolumab, 3 mg/kg every 2 weeks.

Findings of the study overall: Before treatment, complete responders showed about the same diversity as newly diagnosed patients. Among the patients, those starting nivolumab under 1 year after ASCT were excluded. Relapsed/refractory patients reportedly had the lowest baseline TCR diversity, below newly diagnosed patients, who were below healthy donors.

Only in-frame clones appear in the TCRdb table, and some are missing; sequencing was by immunoSEQ multiplex PCR. Of some 31,000 clones listed, 70% are singletons. Every patient experienced relapse after autologous stem cell transplantation, and brentuximab vedotin exposure varied. Worth noting for this clone: Its specificity is not known.

CDR1 and CDR2 from the germline V gene are SGHNT and YENEEA. This CDR3 has 14 residues. Trimming stripped 1 base from V and 6 bases from J, with 9 bases between. This receptor was obtained from a human donor with classical Hodgkin lymphoma. The chain has TRBV11-3 and TRBJ2-2, with D perhaps TRBD1 or TRBD2 (5 bases each). Sequences were derived from peripheral blood mononuclear cells (PBMCs), sampled before the second cycle of nivolumab. The CDR3 nucleotides read TGTGCCAGCAGCTTAGTTGGGGGTTCCGGGGAGCTGTTTTTT. It is translated as CASSLVGGSGELFF.